Each of the 27 T cell receptor beta chains below was sequenced from the same sample in a study of cytomegalovirus exposure and HLA in healthy donors. This PCR relied on a set of 60 Vbeta primers and 13 Jbeta primers. TCRdb's copy holds only in-frame clones and misses some; the assay was immunoSEQ multiplex PCR. This sample yields 150,000 to 200,000 clones, of which roughly 80% are seen a single time; 1.2% to 1.5% belongs to the top ten. The sequencing input was PBMCs. Receptors were obtained from a girl aged 10-17 years in good health and CMV-seropositive.

This clone was recorded only once. The chain is built from TRBV7-7 and TRBJ2-1, with 12 bases lining up with TRBD2. The ends lost 5 bases at V and 12 bases at J; junction bases unmatched: 8. CDR3 length: 14 amino acids. Per germline, CDR1 SSHAT and CDR2 FNYEAQ (reference sequence). The CDR3 protein is CASSIQLAGGPQFF. The DNA of the CDR3 is TGTGCCAGCAGCATTCAACTAGCGGGGGGCCCGCAGTTCTTC.

For this clone: Different DNA sequences within this sample yield the same CDR3. The V gene is TRBV7-9, the J gene TRBJ1-1, with D unclear. Trimming stripped 5 bases from V and 2 bases from J, with 15 bases between. This CDR3 is 15 amino acids long. In germline, CDR1 is SEHNR, CDR2 FQNEAQ (reference sequence). DNA of the CDR3: TGTGCCAGCAGCCTCGGACTCGGGGTAAACACTGAAGCTTTCTTT. Protein product: CASSLGLGVNTEAFF.

CDR3 in amino acids: CASSLRASGNSADTQYF. CDR3 DNA sequence: TGTGCCAGCAGCTTAAGGGCTAGCGGGAATAGCGCAGATACGCAGTATTTT. The chain links TRBV13 to TRBJ2-3; 9 bases align to TRBD2. The CDR3 sequence is 17 residues long. The V gene's germline CDR1 is PRHDT and CDR2 FYEKMQ (reference sequence). V gave up 2 bases and J gave up 4 bases; unmatched junction bases: 10.

The chain employs TRBV19 and TRBJ1-1; D is undetermined. This CDR3 region has 13 residues. Trimming left V 6 bases short and J 0 bases short, with 8 bases between. Germline V gene data show CDR1 as LNHDA and CDR2 as SQIVND (reference sequence). The CDR3 loop reads CASRTPMNTEAFF. CDR3 nucleotide sequence: TGTGCCAGTAGGACTCCTATGAACACTGAAGCTTTCTTT. Full variable domain (outside the CDR3, taken from reference TRBV19 and TRBJ1-1): DGGITQSPKYLFRKEGQNVTLSCEQNLNHDAMYWYRQDPGQGLRLIYYSQIVNDFQKGDIAEGYSVSREKKESFPLTVTSAQKNPTAFYLCASRTPMNTEAFFGQGTRLTVV.

The gene calls are TRBV6-5 and TRBJ1-5; 7 bases map to TRBD1. Germline CDR1 MNHEY, CDR2 SVGAGI. There are 13 residues in the CDR3. V shed 5 bases and J 11 bases; nucleotides not matched to a gene: 9. The CDR3 DNA sequence: TGTGCCAGCAGTACCCTCGGGCAGGGGGCCCAGCATTTT. It specifies CASSTLGQGAQHF.

On this clone itself: Other DNA variants within this sample encode the same CDR3. The chain has TRBV5-4 and TRBJ2-5, with D possibly being TRBD2 (5 bases). Germline V gives CDR1 SGHNT, CDR2 YYREEE (reference sequence). This CDR3 has 15 amino acids. The germline V and J ends were trimmed by 2 bases and 2 bases, with 13 bases remaining between them. CDR3: CASSLSGSPQETQYF. The CDR3 nucleotides read TGTGCCAGCAGCTTATCGGGGAGCCCGCAAGAGACCCAGTACTTC. Complete variable domain (other parts from reference TRBV5-4 and TRBJ2-5): ETGVTQSPTHLIKTRGQQVTLRCSSQSGHNTVSWYQQALGQGPQFIFQYYREEENGRGNFPPRFSGLQFPNYSSELNVNALELDDSALYLCASSLSGSPQETQYFGPGTRLLVL.

V is TRBV19 and J is TRBJ2-5, with 8 nucleotides matching TRBD2. J lost 5 bases, V lost 5 bases, and 10 bases had no gene match. Germline V gene sequence: CDR1 LNHDA, CDR2 SQIVND (reference sequence). The CDR3 covers 15 residues. CDR3 DNA: TGTGCCAGTAGTTTACAACTTGCGGGAGGTGAGACCCAGTACTTC. It translates to CASSLQLAGGETQYF.

The chain has TRBV10-3 and TRBJ2-3; TRBD2 matches 10 bases. The CDR3 runs to 14 residues. Germline CDR1 ENHRY, CDR2 SYGVKD. V lost 10 bases to trimming and J lost 6 bases; unmatched junction nucleotides: 10. CDR3 nucleotides: TGTGCCACCGCCCTAGCGGGAGAGGCGGATACGCAGTATTTT. Protein: CATALAGEADTQYF.

V is TRBV5-1 and J is TRBJ1-1; D not certain. Trimming pared 4 bases from V and 1 base from J, leaving 11 bases between. The CDR3 is 14 amino acids. The germline V gene encodes CDR1 SGHRS and CDR2 YFSETQ. The CDR3 spells CASSEREGNTEAFF. The CDR3 bases are TGCGCCAGCAGCGAAAGGGAGGGGAACACTGAAGCTTTCTTT.

The rearrangement links TRBV19 to TRBJ2-7, with D perhaps matching TRBD2 (5 bases). From germline, CDR1 is LNHDA and CDR2 SQIVND (reference sequence). The CDR3 has 14 residues. V gave up 1 base and J gave up 5 bases, with 12 bases separating them. The CDR3 DNA is TGTGCCAGTAGTATAGTTGGGAGTACCCACGAGCAGTACTTC. It codes for CASSIVGSTHEQYF.

The chain uses TRBV30 and TRBJ2-5; 7 bases are shared with TRBD1. Germline assignment: CDR1 GTSNPN and CDR2 SVGIG (reference sequence). The CDR3 has 14 residues. With 1 base clipped from V and 5 bases from J, the junction kept 7 bases outside the gene matches. CDR3 sequence reads: CAWSAGTDMETQYF. The CDR3 DNA follows: TGTGCCTGGAGTGCCGGGACAGACATGGAGACCCAGTACTTC.

The chain couples TRBV7-8 to TRBJ1-5, with D tentatively TRBD1 (6 bases). V was cut by 4 bases and J by 0 bases, with 13 bases left in between. Germline CDR1 reads SGHVS; CDR2 reads FQNEAQ. This CDR3 has 16 residues. The CDR3 protein is CASSSDRFPSNQPQHF. The CDR3 DNA is TGTGCCAGCAGCTCCGACAGGTTTCCTAGCAATCAGCCCCAGCATTTT.

V and J are TRBV27 and TRBJ1-1; 7 nucleotides agree with TRBD1. Germline V gives CDR1 MNHEY, CDR2 SMNVEV (reference sequence). CDR3 length: 13 amino acids. The V and J ends lost 8 bases and 6 bases, in that order; junction bases with no gene match: 9. The CDR3 spells CASSLGGRAEAFF. CDR3 in DNA: TGTGCCAGCTCCTTAGGGGGCAGGGCTGAAGCTTTCTTT.

With respect to this clone: A junction end diverges from the germline sequence, so it may reflect a read error. The chain carries TRBV7-7 and TRBJ2-3, with 13 bases aligning to TRBD2. Germline V lookup: CDR1 SSHAT, CDR2 FNYEAQ (reference sequence). This CDR3 has 17 amino acids. CDR3 sequence (DNA): TGTGCTAGCAGCTTGGAAATTGGACTAGCGGGAGTAGGAACGCAGTATTTT. The encoded protein is CASSLEIGLAGVGTQYF.

The rearrangement joins TRBV19 to TRBJ2-3, with TRBD2 identical over 8 bases. V gave up 3 bases and J gave up 6 bases; unmatched junction bases: 11. The CDR3 extends over 16 amino acids. Germline V gives CDR1 LNHDA, CDR2 SQIVND (reference sequence). This chain's CDR3 is CASSIYGTRGGDTQYF. In DNA form, the CDR3 reads TGTGCCAGTAGTATTTACGGGACTAGAGGGGGGGATACGCAGTATTTT.

The rearrangement uses TRBV29-1 and TRBJ2-5; TRBD2 aligns across 7 bases. Germline loops: CDR1 SQVTM, CDR2 ANQGSEA. Germline trimming cut 2 bases from V and 2 bases from J; bases unmatched to any gene: 5. This CDR3 contains 14 residues. The CDR3 sequence: CSVERGEKQETQYF. The CDR3 coding sequence is TGCAGCGTTGAACGGGGGGAAAAACAAGAGACCCAGTACTTC.

V is TRBV7-2 and J is TRBJ1-1; maybe TRBD1 (5 bases). The germline V and J ends were trimmed by 6 bases and 4 bases, with 12 bases remaining between them. Germline V gene sequence: CDR1 SGHTA, CDR2 FQGNSA. This CDR3 has 13 residues. The CDR3 region has the DNA TGTGCCAGCAGTTTGCTGGGGGGCACTGAAGCTTTCTTT. Translated, it gives CASSLLGGTEAFF.

The chain combines TRBV4-1 with TRBJ2-1; the match to TRBD1 covers 7 bases. From germline, CDR1 is MGHRA and CDR2 YSYEKL. The CDR3 extends over 13 amino acids. V dropped 3 bases and J dropped 8; count of bases not matched to a gene: 4. The CDR3 here is CASSHGTEDEQFF. DNA of the CDR3: TGCGCCAGCAGCCATGGGACAGAGGATGAGCAGTTCTTC.

The rearrangement uses TRBV6-5 and TRBJ2-1; TRBD1 is a possible D gene (6 bases). There are 12 residues in the CDR3. The V end was cut by 6 bases, the J end by 9 bases, with 12 bases between. Looked up from germline, CDR1 is MNHEY and CDR2 is SVGAGI. The CDR3 protein is CASRGTGLEQFF. Written as DNA, the CDR3 is TGTGCCAGCAGGGGTACAGGGCTTGAGCAGTTCTTC.

The chain recombines TRBV20-1 with TRBJ1-1; TRBD1 agrees at 9 bases. This CDR3 contains 11 residues. The germline CDR1 and CDR2 sequences are DFQATT and SNEGSKA (reference sequence). Losses at the gene ends were 6 bases for V and 7 bases for J; bases not matched to a gene: 3. CDR3 in DNA: TGCAGTGCAAGGGACAGGGTTGAAGCTTTCTTT. Protein: CSARDRVEAFF.

This chain joins TRBV15 and TRBJ1-5, with unresolved D. This CDR3 is built from 17 residues. From germline, CDR1 is LNHNV and CDR2 YYDKDF (reference sequence). Trimming removed 0 bases from V and 0 bases from J, with 12 bases in between. CDR3 sequence: CATSRDRGWTSNQPQHF. DNA for the CDR3: TGTGCCACCAGCAGAGATCGAGGGTGGACTAGCAATCAGCCCCAGCATTTT.

Only one count was recorded for this clone. The CDR3 reads CASSKNIYSSGGTYNEQFF. CDR3 in DNA: TGTGCCAGCTCCAAGAATATTTACTCTAGCGGGGGGACTTACAATGAGCAGTTCTTC. V usage is TRBV18 and J usage is TRBJ2-1; 11 positions agree with TRBD2. J lost 4 bases, V lost 6 bases, and 17 bases had no gene match. The V gene's germline CDR1 is KGHSH and CDR2 LQKENI. The CDR3 is made up of 19 amino acids. The full variable domain, completed using reference TRBV18 and TRBJ2-1, is NAGVMQNPRHLVRRRGQEARLRCSPMKGHSHVYWYRQLPEEGLKFMVYLQKENIIDESGMPKERFSAEFPKEGPSILRIQQVVRGDSAAYFCASSKNIYSSGGTYNEQFFGPGTRLTVL.

The rearrangement uses TRBV30 and TRBJ2-1, with D maybe TRBD2 (5 bases). V was shortened by 4 bases and J by 6 bases, with 19 bases between the two germline ends. In germline, CDR1 is GTSNPN, CDR2 SVGIG (reference sequence). This CDR3 is built from 15 residues. The CDR3 is CAWTDGSGPTNEQFF. The CDR3 region has the DNA TGTGCCTGGACCGACGGAAGCGGACCAACCAATGAGCAGTTCTTC. Using reference TRBV30 and TRBJ2-1 for the parts outside the CDR3, the full variable domain is SQTIHQWPATLVQPVGSPLSLECTVEGTSNPNLYWYRQAAGRGLQLLFYSVGIGQISSEVPQNLSASRPQDRQFILSSKKLLLSDSGFYLCAWTDGSGPTNEQFFGPGTRLTVL.

This chain joins TRBV11-2 and TRBJ1-2; D is ambiguous. The CDR3 is 13 amino acids. Germline V gives CDR1 SGHAT, CDR2 FQNNGV. Trimming took off 2 bases at V and 2 bases at J, with 6 bases between the two ends. CDR3 coding DNA: TGTGCCAGCAGCTTATTCCGGAACTATGGCTACACCTTC. Protein product: CASSLFRNYGYTF.

CDR3 nucleotides: TGTGCCGCAACTTATGGGACAGGGGACCGCGAGGACACCATATATTTT. This gives the protein CAATYGTGDREDTIYF. The chain combines TRBV15 with TRBJ1-3, with 10 bases aligning to TRBD1. Germline assignment: CDR1 LNHNV and CDR2 YYDKDF (reference sequence). This CDR3 is 16 amino acids long. Trimming removed 11 bases from V and 8 bases from J; junction bases left unmatched: 18.

J is TRBJ2-5 and V is TRBV7-9; a possible D gene is TRBD2 (6 bases). In germline, CDR1 is SEHNR, CDR2 FQNEAQ (reference sequence). This CDR3 is built from 15 residues. The ends were cut back, 8 bases at V and 1 base at J, with 17 bases in the middle. The CDR3 here is CASSRVAAGQETQYF. CDR3 in DNA: TGTGCCAGCTCGAGGGTAGCGGCGGGCCAAGAGACCCAGTACTTC.

This sequence joins TRBV10-3 and TRBJ2-5, with TRBD2 matching over 7 bases. Germline assignment: CDR1 ENHRY and CDR2 SYGVKD. The CDR3 has 17 residues. V shed 0 bases, J shed 0 bases, and the junction held 7 bases outside the gene matches. The DNA for the CDR3 is TGTGCCATCAGTGAGTCGGGGGGAGGGCGATACCAAGAGACCCAGTACTTC. Encoded protein: CAISESGGGRYQETQYF.